Each of the 15 T cell receptor beta chains below was sequenced from the same sample in a study of CD8+ T cells in alopecia areata. For 4 to 6 patients, CD4+ cells were sorted into CD25+CD127- cells. Investigators isolated RNA and reverse transcribed it into cDNA to act as the sequencing template. Sequencing was performed with immunoSEQ multiplex PCR; in TCRdb, only in-frame clones are kept and a portion is missing. The table lists 13,000 to 15,000 clones, 58% of them singletons. The sequenced sample was CD4+ Tregs sorted from blood. Receptor source: a human donor with alopecia areata.

This clone was detected only once. The rearrangement uses TRBV28 and TRBJ2-1; D gene ambiguous. V lost 4 bases, J lost 4 bases, and 14 bases lay in between. CDR1 and CDR2 from the germline V gene are MDHEN and SYDVKM. The CDR3 contains 15 residues. In DNA, the CDR3 is TGTGCCAGCAGTTCCCTTCTTGAGGCATACAATGAGCAGTTCTTC. Translation: CASSSLLEAYNEQFF.

This clone was seen a few times. This chain links TRBV6-6 with TRBJ2-1; 8 nucleotides line up with TRBD2. The ends lost 2 bases at V and 4 bases at J; junction bases unmatched: 1. Per germline, CDR1 MNHNY and CDR2 SVGAGI (reference sequence). CDR3 size: 14 residues. CDR3 nucleotides: TGTGCCAGCAGTTACGGACTAGCATACAATGAGCAGTTCTTC. It is translated as CASSYGLAYNEQFF.

This chain links TRBV6-5 with TRBJ1-5; 11 bases are shared with TRBD1. The CDR3 runs to 15 residues. Trimming cost V 5 bases and J 5 bases; bases outside gene matches: 5. Germline V gene sequence: CDR1 MNHEY, CDR2 SVGAGI. The CDR3 DNA reads as TGTGCCAGCAGTGCACCGGGACAGGGGGATCAGCCCCAGCATTTT. This codes for CASSAPGQGDQPQHF.

This clone was counted only a few times. The rearrangement uses TRBV7-9 and TRBJ1-4; maybe TRBD1 (5 bases). Germline assignment: CDR1 SEHNR and CDR2 FQNEAQ (reference sequence). Trimming removed 5 bases at V and 7 bases at J, with 17 bases between. The CDR3 has 15 residues. CDR3 sequence reads: CASSLPGPRREKLFF. The CDR3 bases are TGTGCCAGCAGCCTTCCGGGGCCTCGTCGTGAAAAACTGTTTTTT.

In DNA form, the CDR3 reads TGTGCCACCGGGCCAGGACTCAACCTAGATACGCAGTATTTT. The encoded protein is CATGPGLNLDTQYF. This chain connects TRBV10-3 to TRBJ2-3; maybe TRBD2 (5 bases). The V end was cut by 10 bases, the J end by 5 bases, with 19 bases between. This CDR3 is 14 amino acids long. Germline V lookup: CDR1 ENHRY, CDR2 SYGVKD.

The genes are TRBV5-4 and TRBJ2-3; no definite D call. This CDR3 spans 12 amino acids. CDR1 is SGHNT and CDR2 is YYREEE in the germline V gene (reference sequence). The V end was cut by 4 bases, the J end by 6 bases, with 9 bases between. The CDR3 region has the DNA TGTGCCAGCAGCAAGTTCACGGATACGCAGTATTTT. Amino acid sequence: CASSKFTDTQYF.

The chain uses TRBV5-1 and TRBJ2-3; possible D gene TRBD2, 6 bases. In germline, CDR1 is SGHRS, CDR2 YFSETQ. Trimming took off 1 base at V and 3 bases at J, with 9 bases between the two ends. CDR3 length: 14 amino acids. The CDR3 DNA reads TGCGCCAGCAGCTTGTCGGGGGAAACAGATACGCAGTATTTT. This gives the protein CASSLSGETDTQYF.

This clone was observed a handful of times. The chain couples TRBV29-1 to TRBJ2-1; D unclear. V dropped 4 bases and J dropped 5 bases, with 15 bases sitting between them. The CDR3 consists of 14 residues. CDR1 and CDR2 (germline): SQVTM, ANQGSEA. CDR3 sequence: CSVVYAVPNNEQFF. CDR3 in DNA: TGCAGCGTTGTGTACGCAGTCCCCAACAATGAGCAGTTCTTC.

This clone appeared a single time. The chain carries TRBV6-1 and TRBJ2-1; 8 bases align to TRBD2. Germline CDR1 is MNHNS and CDR2 is SASEGT. V shed 8 bases, J shed 5 bases, and the junction held 11 bases outside the gene matches. The CDR3 totals 15 residues. CDR3 sequence (DNA): TGTGCCAGCCGGGAACTAGCGGTTATAAACAATGAGCAGTTCTTC. The encoded protein is CASRELAVINNEQFF.

The V and J genes are TRBV18 and TRBJ2-7; no firm D call. V was cut by 2 bases and J by 4 bases, with 6 bases left in between. The CDR3 runs 12 residues. Germline CDR1 is KGHSH and CDR2 is LQKENI. The CDR3 is CASSPAGYEQYF. CDR3 in DNA: TGTGCCAGCTCACCAGCCGGTTACGAGCAGTACTTC. Full variable domain (missing parts from reference TRBV18 and TRBJ2-7): NAGVMQNPRHLVRRRGQEARLRCSPMKGHSHVYWYRQLPEEGLKFMVYLQKENIIDESGMPKERFSAEFPKEGPSILRIQQVVRGDSAAYFCASSPAGYEQYFGPGTRLTVT.

By frequency in the sample, this clone is medium-sized. The chain carries TRBV18 and TRBJ1-2; TRBD1 is a possible D gene (6 bases). Germline CDR1 is KGHSH and CDR2 is LQKENI. This CDR3 comprises 15 residues. V gave up 0 bases and J gave up 8 bases, with 16 bases separating them. CDR3 DNA sequence: TGTGCCAGCTCACCACCGCAGGGGCCTGTTAGGGGCTACACCTTC. The encoded protein is CASSPPQGPVRGYTF.

This clone has more than one count but fewer than ten. The chain combines TRBV7-3 with TRBJ2-4; D unresolved. With 2 bases removed from V and 1 base from J, the gap between germline ends came to 3 bases. Germline-derived CDR1 and CDR2 are SGHTA and FQGTGA. This CDR3 comprises 13 residues. DNA of the CDR3: TGTGCCAGCAGCTTAGAGGCCAAAAACATTCAGTACTTC. Its protein is CASSLEAKNIQYF.

This clone was observed a single time. The V call is TRBV5-4, the J call TRBJ2-7, with TRBD2 identical over 10 bases. The length of the CDR3 is 15 residues. The germline gives CDR1 SGHNT, CDR2 YYREEE (reference sequence). V shed 4 bases, J shed 2 bases, and the junction held 6 bases outside the gene matches. The CDR3 nucleotides are TGTGCCAGCAGCCCCGGACTAGCGGTCGCCTACGAGCAGTACTTC. Its translation: CASSPGLAVAYEQYF. Together with reference TRBV5-4 and TRBJ2-7, the CDR3 gives the full variable domain: ETGVTQSPTHLIKTRGQQVTLRCSSQSGHNTVSWYQQALGQGPQFIFQYYREEENGRGNFPPRFSGLQFPNYSSELNVNALELDDSALYLCASSPGLAVAYEQYFGPGTRLTVT.

This clone was seen only a few times. J is TRBJ2-5 and V is TRBV10-1; TRBD2 is a possible D gene (5 bases). Trimming removed 6 bases at V and 2 bases at J, with 19 bases between. The germline gives CDR1 WNHNN, CDR2 SYGVQD (reference sequence). The length of the CDR3 is 16 residues. The DNA for the CDR3 is TGCGCCAGCAGCGCATCAAAAAAGGGAGTTCAAGAGACCCAGTACTTC. Translated, it gives CASSASKKGVQETQYF.

In this sample, this clone turned up a few times. The chain links TRBV10-3 to TRBJ2-1; 8 bases match TRBD1. This CDR3 contains 13 residues. After removal of 7 bases from V and 8 bases from J, the junction contained 7 bases not matched to a gene. The germline CDR1 and CDR2 sequences are ENHRY and SYGVKD. CDR3 bases: TGTGCCATCAAGGACAGGGTGATCGATGAGCAGTTCTTC. Protein sequence: CAIKDRVIDEQFF.